Listed below are T cell receptor beta chains from one sample, sequenced in a study of T cells in localized non-small cell lung cancer. Repertoires were generated with immunoSEQ multiplex PCR, while TCRdb's copy carries only in-frame clones and drops some. The table shows tens of thousands of clones, with under 95% occurring only once. The specimen comprised peripheral blood, sampled before any cancer treatment. These TCRs come from an older female donor with stage I lung adenocarcinoma. Both conserved end residues are part of each CDR3. The order of the fields is clone size, D gene, J gene, V gene, CDR3 DNA, CDR3 protein. The D gene is left open where the match is weak. Size is stated for part of the rows, as once, few or many counts, or as a class when the clone is expanded.

.,TRBD1,TRBJ2-4,TRBV27,TGTGCCAGCACTCCTGACAGGGGCGTCGGAAACATTCAGTACTTC,CASTPDRGVGNIQYF
.,TRBD1,TRBJ1-5,TRBV19,TGTGCCAGTAGTTTTTACAGGGGTAGCAATCAGCCCCAGCATTTT,CASSFYRGSNQPQHF
.,.,TRBJ2-1,TRBV13,TGTGCCAGCAGCCTAGGGGGGAATGAGCAGTTCTTC,CASSLGGNEQFF
.,.,TRBJ2-1,TRBV28,TGTGCCAGCAACGAGCTAGCGCCCACTCTCAATGAGCAGTTCTTC,CASNELAPTLNEQFF
.,.,TRBJ2-5,TRBV5-1,TGCGCCAGCAGCTTGGCCGACGGACCCAGAGAGACCCAGTACTTC,CASSLADGPRETQYF
.,.,TRBJ2-7,TRBV10-3,TGTGCCATCAGTGAGAACGGGTACGAGCAGTACTTC,CAISENGYEQYF
.,TRBD1,TRBJ1-4,TRBV5-4,TGTGCCAGCAGCGACCTTGGACAGGGGGGTGAAAAACTGTTTTTT,CASSDLGQGGEKLFF
once,TRBD2,TRBJ2-1,TRBV6-1,TGTGCCAGCAAAGCGTACGGACTAGCGGACAATGAGCAGTTCTTC,CASKAYGLADNEQFF
.,.,TRBJ1-5,TRBV28,TGTGCCAGCACGGGTACCGGGAATCAGCCCCAGCATTTT,CASTGTGNQPQHF
.,.,TRBJ1-1,TRBV19,TGTGCCAGTAGTTACGACTCAGGGTTGCCTGAAGCTTTCTTT,CASSYDSGLPEAFF
.,TRBD2,TRBJ2-7,TRBV5-4,TGTGCCAGCAGCTCGGGACTACAAGGGTCCTACGAGCAGTACTTC,CASSSGLQGSYEQYF
.,.,TRBJ2-1,TRBV10-1,TGCGCCAGCAGTGCGGCCCCGACGTATGAGCAGTTCTTC,CASSAAPTYEQFF
.,.,TRBJ2-3,TRBV7-9,TGTGCCAGCAGCTTAAGTAGGTCTAGCGCTAGCACAGATACGCAGTATTTT,CASSLSRSSASTDTQYF
once,.,TRBJ1-5,TRBV28,TGTGCCAGCAGTCGGACGGGTCAGCCCCAGCATTTT,CASSRTGQPQHF
.,.,TRBJ1-1,TRBV5-1,TGCGCCAGCAGCTTGGCCGAGACAGTACAAGCTTTCTTT,CASSLAETVQAFF
.,.,TRBJ2-7,TRBV7-2,TGTGCCAGCAGCTTAGGGCCCCCTAGTCCGAGCTCCTACGAGCAGTACTTC,CASSLGPPSPSSYEQYF
.,.,TRBJ2-3,TRBV7-9,TGTGCCAGCAGCTTAGGCTCCACAGATACGCAGTATTTT,CASSLGSTDTQYF
.,.,TRBJ1-3,TRBV25-1,TGTGCCAGCAGTGGGGGCGTTTGGGCAGACACCATATATTTT,CASSGGVWADTIYF
.,.,TRBJ1-1,TRBV25-1,TGTGCCAGCGCTAAGGGGGGGTCTGAAGCTTTCTTT,CASAKGGSEAFF
.,TRBD2,TRBJ2-1,TRBV5-1,TGCGCCAGCAGCTCTGGATGGCTTGGGACTAGTGCCTACAATGAGCAGTTCTTC,CASSSGWLGTSAYNEQFF
.,.,TRBJ2-2,TRBV11-2,TGTGCCAGCAGCCAGGGGCAGAACACCGGGGAGCTGTTTTTT,CASSQGQNTGELFF
.,.,TRBJ2-7,TRBV5-1,TGCGCCAGCAGCTCCTCTAGCGAGCAGTACTTC,CASSSSSEQYF
.,.,TRBJ2-3,TRBV11-2,TGTGCCAGCACCTCTTACAGGAACACAGATACGCAGTATTTT,CASTSYRNTDTQYF
.,TRBD1,TRBJ2-7,TRBV19,TGTGCCACCGGCGGACAGGGAGGACCCTACGAGCAGTACTTC,CATGGQGGPYEQYF
.,TRBD2,TRBJ2-5,TRBV6-1,TGTGCCAGCAGTCAAGGAACTAGCGGGATAGTTGGGGAGACCCAGTACTTC,CASSQGTSGIVGETQYF
.,.,TRBJ1-2,TRBV28,TGTGCCAGCAGTTTGGTCGGCGGCTATGGCTACACCTTC,CASSLVGGYGYTF
.,.,TRBJ2-5,TRBV10-1,TGCGCCAGCAGTGAGTCAAGGTCAGGATCAGAGACCCAGTACTTC,CASSESRSGSETQYF
.,TRBD1,TRBJ1-1,TRBV6-6,TGTGCCAGCAGTCTTGGACAGGGACGAGCTTTCTTT,CASSLGQGRAFF
once,.,TRBJ1-2,TRBV5-5,TGTGCCAGCAGCTTGGGTTCAGCTAACTATGGCTACACCTTC,CASSLGSANYGYTF
.,.,TRBJ2-3,TRBV5-8,TGTGCCAGCAGCCCCTTGGGGGGGCCAACAGATACGCAGTATTTT,CASSPLGGPTDTQYF
once,TRBD1,TRBJ1-2,TRBV14,TGTGCCAGCAGCCAAGACCGACAGGGTCAATACACCTTC,CASSQDRQGQYTF
.,.,TRBJ2-7,TRBV7-2,TGTGCCAGCAAACCCCCCGCCCTCTCCTACGAGCAGTACTTC,CASKPPALSYEQYF
.,.,TRBJ2-1,TRBV5-1,TGCGCCAGCAGCTTGGAGGGCAGGGACAATGAGCAGTTCTTC,CASSLEGRDNEQFF
.,.,TRBJ2-2,TRBV10-3,TGTGCCATTCAGAGTTTCGCCGGGGAGCTGTTTTTT,CAIQSFAGELFF
.,TRBD2,TRBJ2-3,TRBV9,TGTGCCAGCAGCGTTGGTCCGGGGGGAGATACGCAGTATTTT,CASSVGPGGDTQYF
few,.,TRBJ1-1,TRBV18,TGTGCCAGCTCCGCCAACAGTTACACTGAAGCTTTCTTT,CASSANSYTEAFF
.,.,TRBJ1-4,TRBV18,TGTGCCAGCTCACGACCAGGGGCGCAGGGGGAAAAACTGTTTTTT,CASSRPGAQGEKLFF
once,.,TRBJ2-1,TRBV18,TGTGCCAGCTCACCCGCGACAGGAGCGTACAATGAGCAGTTCTTC,CASSPATGAYNEQFF
few,.,TRBJ1-5,TRBV28,TGTGCCAGCAGTCCAGGGATTAACCCACGGCCCCAGCATTTT,CASSPGINPRPQHF
.,.,TRBJ2-3,TRBV10-3,TGTGCCATCAGTGGTGTAGCTGAGGATACGCAGTATTTT,CAISGVAEDTQYF
.,.,TRBJ2-7,TRBV5-6,TGTGCCAGCAGCTTGGACAGGGCCGCTGAGCAGTACTTC,CASSLDRAAEQYF
.,TRBD1,TRBJ1-1,TRBV5-4,TGTGCCAGCAGCGGATTGGTCCGGACAGGGGGCAACACTGAAGCTTTCTTT,CASSGLVRTGGNTEAFF
.,TRBD2,TRBJ2-1,TRBV18,TGTGCCAGCTCACAGTTGTTCGCGGGAGGACGGGGACGCAATGAGCAGTTCTTC,CASSQLFAGGRGRNEQFF
.,.,TRBJ2-3,TRBV14,TGTGCCAGCAGCGTACAGGGTTTCAGCACAGATACGCAGTATTTT,CASSVQGFSTDTQYF
.,.,TRBJ2-5,TRBV5-1,TGCGCCAGCAGCCCCCGGAGGACTCAAGAGACCCAGTACTTC,CASSPRRTQETQYF
.,.,TRBJ1-6,TRBV5-1,TGCGCCAGCAGCTTGGGACAGATTAATTCACCCCTCCACTTT,CASSLGQINSPLHF
.,.,TRBJ1-2,TRBV7-3,TGTGCCAGCAGCTCAAATCAGCAAGTAGGTGCACGGGGCTACACCTTC,CASSSNQQVGARGYTF
.,.,TRBJ2-7,TRBV27,TGTGCCAGCCAACCTCAGGCTCTAGGGCAGTACTTC,CASQPQALGQYF
.,.,TRBJ2-7,TRBV14,TGTGCCAGCAGCCACAACGGGGGTTCCTACGAGCAGTACTTC,CASSHNGGSYEQYF
.,.,TRBJ2-5,TRBV4-1,TGCGCCAGCAGCCCCCAATCTTCCTTAAGGGAGACCCAGTACTTC,CASSPQSSLRETQYF
.,.,TRBJ1-1,TRBV18,TGTGCCAGCTCACCTGGGTCTAGGGTTTCCACTGAAGCTTTCTTT,CASSPGSRVSTEAFF
.,TRBD2,TRBJ2-7,TRBV18,TGTGCCAGCTCACCACCGGCTAGCGGGAGTTGGGGCGAGCAGTACTTC,CASSPPASGSWGEQYF
.,TRBD1,TRBJ2-3,TRBV6-5,TGTGCCAGCAGTTACCAGTGGACAGGGTATGCAGATACGCAGTATTTT,CASSYQWTGYADTQYF
once,TRBD2,TRBJ2-3,TRBV7-8,TGTGCCAGCAGGCCCACTAGCGGGGGTGGCGCAGATACGCAGTATTTT,CASRPTSGGGADTQYF
.,TRBD1,TRBJ1-6,TRBV14,TGTGCCAGCAGCCAACGGACAGGGAGCTATTCACCCCTCCACTTT,CASSQRTGSYSPLHF